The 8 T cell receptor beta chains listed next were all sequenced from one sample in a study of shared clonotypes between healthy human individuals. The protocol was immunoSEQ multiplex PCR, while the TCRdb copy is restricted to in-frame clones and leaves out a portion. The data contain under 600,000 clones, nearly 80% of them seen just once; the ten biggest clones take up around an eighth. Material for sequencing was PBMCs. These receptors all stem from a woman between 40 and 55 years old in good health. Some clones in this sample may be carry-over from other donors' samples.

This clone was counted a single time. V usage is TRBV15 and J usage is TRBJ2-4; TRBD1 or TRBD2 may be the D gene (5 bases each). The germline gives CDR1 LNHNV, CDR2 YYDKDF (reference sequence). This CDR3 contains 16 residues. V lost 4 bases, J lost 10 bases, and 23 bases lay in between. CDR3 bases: TGTGCCACCAGCACCGAAGGGGTTTTGGGGACGCCGATTCAGTACTTC. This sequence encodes CATSTEGVLGTPIQYF.

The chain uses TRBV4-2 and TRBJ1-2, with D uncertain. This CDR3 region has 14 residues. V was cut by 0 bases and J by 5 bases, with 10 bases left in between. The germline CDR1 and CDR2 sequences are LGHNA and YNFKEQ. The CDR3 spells CASSQEFLGYGYTF. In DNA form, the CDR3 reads TGTGCCAGCAGCCAAGAGTTTCTCGGGTATGGCTACACCTTC.

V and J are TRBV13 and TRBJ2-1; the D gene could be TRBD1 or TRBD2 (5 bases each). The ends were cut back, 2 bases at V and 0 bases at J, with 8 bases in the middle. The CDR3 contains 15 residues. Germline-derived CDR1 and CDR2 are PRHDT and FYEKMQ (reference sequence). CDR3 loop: CASSLRGTSYNEQFF. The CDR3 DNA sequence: TGTGCCAGCAGCTTAAGAGGGACCTCCTACAATGAGCAGTTCTTC.

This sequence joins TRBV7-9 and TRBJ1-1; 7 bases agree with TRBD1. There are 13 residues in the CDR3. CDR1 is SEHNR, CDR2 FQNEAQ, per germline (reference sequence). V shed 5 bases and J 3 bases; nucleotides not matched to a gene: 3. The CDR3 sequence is CASSMQGDTEAFF. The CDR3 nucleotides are TGTGCCAGCAGCATGCAGGGGGACACTGAAGCTTTCTTT.

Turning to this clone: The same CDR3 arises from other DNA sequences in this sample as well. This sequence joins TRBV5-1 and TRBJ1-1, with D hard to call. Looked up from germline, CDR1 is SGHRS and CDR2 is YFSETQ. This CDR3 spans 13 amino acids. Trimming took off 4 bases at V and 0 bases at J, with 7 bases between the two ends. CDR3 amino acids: CASSREMNTEAFF. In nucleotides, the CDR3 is TGCGCCAGCAGCCGAGAGATGAACACTGAAGCTTTCTTT.

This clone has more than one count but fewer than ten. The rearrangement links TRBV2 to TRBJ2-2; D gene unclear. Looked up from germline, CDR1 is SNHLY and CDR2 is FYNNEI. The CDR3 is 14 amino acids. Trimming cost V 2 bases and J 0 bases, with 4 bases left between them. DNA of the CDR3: TGTGCCAGCAGTGAACAGACGAACACCGGGGAGCTGTTTTTT. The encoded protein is CASSEQTNTGELFF.

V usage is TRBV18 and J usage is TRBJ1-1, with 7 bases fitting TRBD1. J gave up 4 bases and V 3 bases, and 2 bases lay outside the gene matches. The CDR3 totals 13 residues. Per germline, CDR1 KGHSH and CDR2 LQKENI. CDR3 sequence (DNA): TGTGCCAGCTCACCGTCAGGGGGCACTGAAGCTTTCTTT. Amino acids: CASSPSGGTEAFF.

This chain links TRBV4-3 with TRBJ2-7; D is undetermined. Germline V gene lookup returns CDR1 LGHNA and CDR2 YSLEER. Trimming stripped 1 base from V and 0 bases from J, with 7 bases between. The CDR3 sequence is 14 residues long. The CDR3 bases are TGCGCCAGCAGCCAAGTTGTACACTCCTACGAGCAGTACTTC. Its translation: CASSQVVHSYEQYF.